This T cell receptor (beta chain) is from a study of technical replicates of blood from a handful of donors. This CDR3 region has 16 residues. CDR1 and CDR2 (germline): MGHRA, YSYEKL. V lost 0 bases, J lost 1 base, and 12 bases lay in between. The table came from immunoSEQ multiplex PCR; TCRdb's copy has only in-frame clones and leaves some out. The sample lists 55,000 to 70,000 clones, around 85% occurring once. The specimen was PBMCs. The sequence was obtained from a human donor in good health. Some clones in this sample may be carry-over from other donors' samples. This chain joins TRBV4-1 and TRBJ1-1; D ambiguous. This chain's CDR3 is CASSQERPSENTEAFF. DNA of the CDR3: TGCGCCAGCAGCCAAGAAAGGCCCAGCGAGAACACTGAAGCTTTCTTT.